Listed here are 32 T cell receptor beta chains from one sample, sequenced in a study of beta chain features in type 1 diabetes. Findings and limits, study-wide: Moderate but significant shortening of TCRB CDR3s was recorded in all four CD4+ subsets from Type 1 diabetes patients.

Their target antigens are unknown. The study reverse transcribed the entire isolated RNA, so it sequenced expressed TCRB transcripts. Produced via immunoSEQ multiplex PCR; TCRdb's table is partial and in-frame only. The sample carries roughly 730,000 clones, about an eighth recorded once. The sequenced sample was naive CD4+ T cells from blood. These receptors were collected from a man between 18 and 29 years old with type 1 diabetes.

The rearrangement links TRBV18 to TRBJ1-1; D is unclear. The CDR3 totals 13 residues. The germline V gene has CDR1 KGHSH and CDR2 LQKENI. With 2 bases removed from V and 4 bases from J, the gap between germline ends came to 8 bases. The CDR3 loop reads CASSPVESTEAFF. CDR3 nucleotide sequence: TGTGCCAGCTCACCAGTAGAAAGCACTGAAGCTTTCTTT.

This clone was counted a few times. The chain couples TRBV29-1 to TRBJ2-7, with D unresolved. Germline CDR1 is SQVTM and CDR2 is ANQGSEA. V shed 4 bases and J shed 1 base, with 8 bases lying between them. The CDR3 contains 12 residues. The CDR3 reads CSVGRNSYEQYF. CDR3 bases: TGCAGCGTTGGGCGGAATTCCTACGAGCAGTACTTC.

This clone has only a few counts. This chain's CDR3 is CASSETYQETQYF. In DNA, the CDR3 is TGTGCCAGCAGTGAGACGTACCAAGAGACCCAGTACTTC. The rearrangement uses TRBV2 and TRBJ2-5; no clear D gene. Trimming removed 3 bases from V and 0 bases from J, with 5 bases in between. Germline CDR1 is SNHLY and CDR2 is FYNNEI. The CDR3 spans 13 residues. Looking up the rest from reference TRBV2 and TRBJ2-5 gives the full variable domain: EPEVTQTPSHQVTQMGQEVILRCVPISNHLYFYWYRQILGQKVEFLVSFYNNEISEKSEIFDDQFSVERPDGSNFTLKIRSTKLEDSAMYFCASSETYQETQYFGPGTRLLVL.

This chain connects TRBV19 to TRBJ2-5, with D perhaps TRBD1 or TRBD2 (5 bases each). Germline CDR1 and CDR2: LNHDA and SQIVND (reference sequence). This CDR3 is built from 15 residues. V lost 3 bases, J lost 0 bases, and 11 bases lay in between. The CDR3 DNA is TGTGCCAGTAGTATCGGGACGGCGTACCAAGAGACCCAGTACTTC. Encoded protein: CASSIGTAYQETQYF.

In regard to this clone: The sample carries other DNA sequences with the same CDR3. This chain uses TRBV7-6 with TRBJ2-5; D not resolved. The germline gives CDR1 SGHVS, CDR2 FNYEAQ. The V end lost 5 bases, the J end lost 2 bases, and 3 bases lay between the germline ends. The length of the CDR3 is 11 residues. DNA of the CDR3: TGTGCCAGCAGCCTACAAGAGACCCAGTACTTC. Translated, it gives CASSLQETQYF.

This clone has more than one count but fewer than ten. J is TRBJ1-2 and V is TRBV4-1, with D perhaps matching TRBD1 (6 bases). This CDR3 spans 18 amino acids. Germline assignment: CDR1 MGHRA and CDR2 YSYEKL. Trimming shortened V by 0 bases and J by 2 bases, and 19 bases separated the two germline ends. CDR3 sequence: CASSQDWYGAGANYGYTF. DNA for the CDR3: TGCGCCAGCAGCCAAGATTGGTACGGGGCGGGGGCGAACTATGGCTACACCTTC.

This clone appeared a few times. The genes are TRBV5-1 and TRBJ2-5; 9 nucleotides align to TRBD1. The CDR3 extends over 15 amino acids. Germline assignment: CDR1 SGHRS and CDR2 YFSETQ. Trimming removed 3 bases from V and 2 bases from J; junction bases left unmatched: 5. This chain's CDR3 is CASSSLGTGQETQYF. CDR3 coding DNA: TGCGCCAGCAGCTCCCTAGGGACAGGGCAAGAGACCCAGTACTTC.

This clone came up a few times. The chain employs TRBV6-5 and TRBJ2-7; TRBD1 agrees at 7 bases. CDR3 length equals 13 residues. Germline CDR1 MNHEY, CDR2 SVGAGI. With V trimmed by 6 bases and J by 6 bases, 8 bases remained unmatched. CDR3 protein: CASRQQGIGEQYF. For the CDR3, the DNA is TGTGCCAGCAGGCAACAGGGGATTGGCGAGCAGTACTTC.

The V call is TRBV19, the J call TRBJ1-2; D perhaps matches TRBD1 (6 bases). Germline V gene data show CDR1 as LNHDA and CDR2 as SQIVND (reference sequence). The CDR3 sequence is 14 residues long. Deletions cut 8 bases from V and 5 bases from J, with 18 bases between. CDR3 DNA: TGTGCCAGTCATCCAGGGGCCGAGGGATATGGCTACACCTTC. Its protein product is CASHPGAEGYGYTF.

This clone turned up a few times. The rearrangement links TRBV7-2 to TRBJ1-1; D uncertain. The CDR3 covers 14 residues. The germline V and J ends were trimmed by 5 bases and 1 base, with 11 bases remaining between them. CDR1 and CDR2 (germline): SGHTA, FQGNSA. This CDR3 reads CASSPGSGNTEAFF. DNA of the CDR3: TGTGCCAGCAGCCCCGGGAGTGGGAACACTGAAGCTTTCTTT.

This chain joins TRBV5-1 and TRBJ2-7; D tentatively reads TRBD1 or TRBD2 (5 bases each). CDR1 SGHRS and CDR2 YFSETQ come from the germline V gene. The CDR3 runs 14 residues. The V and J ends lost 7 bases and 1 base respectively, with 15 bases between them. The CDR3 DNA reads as TGCGCCAGCCGAGCGAGAGGGGATTCCTACGAGCAGTACTTC. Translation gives CASRARGDSYEQYF.

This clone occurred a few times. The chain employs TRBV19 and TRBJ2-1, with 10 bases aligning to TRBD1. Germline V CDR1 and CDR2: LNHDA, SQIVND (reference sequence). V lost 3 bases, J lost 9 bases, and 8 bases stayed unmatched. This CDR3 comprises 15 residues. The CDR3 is CASSIAGTGVAEQFF. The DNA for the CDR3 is TGTGCCAGTAGTATCGCCGGGACAGGGGTTGCTGAGCAGTTCTTC. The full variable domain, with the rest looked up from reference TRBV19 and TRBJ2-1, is DGGITQSPKYLFRKEGQNVTLSCEQNLNHDAMYWYRQDPGQGLRLIYYSQIVNDFQKGDIAEGYSVSREKKESFPLTVTSAQKNPTAFYLCASSIAGTGVAEQFFGPGTRLTVL.

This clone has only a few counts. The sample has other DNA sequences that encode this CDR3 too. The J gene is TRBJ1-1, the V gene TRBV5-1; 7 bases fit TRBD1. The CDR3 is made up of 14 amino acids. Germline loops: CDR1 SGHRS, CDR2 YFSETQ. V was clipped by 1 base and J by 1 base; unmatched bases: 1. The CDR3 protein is CASSLTGENTEAFF. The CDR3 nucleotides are TGCGCCAGCAGCTTGACAGGGGAGAACACTGAAGCTTTCTTT.

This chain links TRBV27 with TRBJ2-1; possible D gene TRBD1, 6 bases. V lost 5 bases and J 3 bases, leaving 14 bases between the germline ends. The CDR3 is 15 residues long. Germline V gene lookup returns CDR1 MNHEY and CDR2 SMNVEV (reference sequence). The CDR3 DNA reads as TGTGCCAGCAGTGGTACAGGGTCAGGCTACAATGAGCAGTTCTTC. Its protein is CASSGTGSGYNEQFF.

This CDR3 is CASSRGGERNEQFF. CDR3 DNA sequence: TGTGCCAGCAGTCGGGGGGGCGAACGCAATGAGCAGTTCTTC. The chain carries TRBV9 and TRBJ2-1; 8 bases are a match to TRBD2. J lost 6 bases, V lost 5 bases, and 7 bases had no gene match. There are 14 residues in the CDR3. CDR1 and CDR2 (germline): SGDLS, YYNGEE. Filled out from reference TRBV9 and TRBJ2-1, the complete variable domain reads DSGVTQTPKHLITATGQRVTLRCSPRSGDLSVYWYQQSLDQGLQFLIQYYNGEERAKGNILERFSAQQFPDLHSELNLSSLELGDSALYFCASSRGGERNEQFFGPGTRLTVL.

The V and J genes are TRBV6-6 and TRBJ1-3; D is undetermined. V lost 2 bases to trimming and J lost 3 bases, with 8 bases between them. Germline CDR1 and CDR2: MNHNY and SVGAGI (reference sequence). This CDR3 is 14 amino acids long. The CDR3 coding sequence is TGTGCCAGCAGTTACGGAGGCGGTGGAAACACCATATATTTT. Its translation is CASSYGGGGNTIYF.

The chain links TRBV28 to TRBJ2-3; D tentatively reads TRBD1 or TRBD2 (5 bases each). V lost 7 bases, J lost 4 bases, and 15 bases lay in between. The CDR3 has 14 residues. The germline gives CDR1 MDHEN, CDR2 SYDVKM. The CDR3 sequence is CASNVPGTADTQYF. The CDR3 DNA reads TGTGCCAGCAATGTCCCGGGGACCGCAGATACGCAGTATTTT. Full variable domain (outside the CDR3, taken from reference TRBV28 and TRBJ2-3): DVKVTQSSRYLVKRTGEKVFLECVQDMDHENMFWYRQDPGLGLRLIYFSYDVKMKEKGDIPEGYSVSREKKERFSLILESASTNQTSMYLCASNVPGTADTQYFGPGTRLTVL.

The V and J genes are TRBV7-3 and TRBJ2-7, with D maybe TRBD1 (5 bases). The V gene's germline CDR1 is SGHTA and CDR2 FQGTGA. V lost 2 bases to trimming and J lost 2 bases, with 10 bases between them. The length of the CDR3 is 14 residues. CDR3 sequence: CASSLESGPYEQYF. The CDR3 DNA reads TGTGCCAGCAGCTTAGAATCAGGGCCCTACGAGCAGTACTTC.

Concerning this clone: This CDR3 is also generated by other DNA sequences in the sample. The CDR3: CASSPGADTQYF. CDR3 DNA: TGTGCCAGCTCACCCGGGGCAGATACGCAGTATTTT. This sequence joins TRBV18 and TRBJ2-3; D may be TRBD2 (5 bases). CDR1 and CDR2 (germline): KGHSH, LQKENI. CDR3 length equals 12 residues. Trimming stripped 3 bases from V and 4 bases from J, with 5 bases between.

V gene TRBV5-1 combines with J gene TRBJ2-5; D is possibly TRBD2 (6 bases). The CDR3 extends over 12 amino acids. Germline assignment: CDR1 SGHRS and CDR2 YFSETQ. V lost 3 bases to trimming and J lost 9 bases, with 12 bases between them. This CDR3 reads CASSYRGEAQYF. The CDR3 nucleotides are TGCGCCAGCAGCTACCGTGGGGAGGCCCAGTACTTC.

DNA for the CDR3: TGTGCCAGCAGCGTCGGCGTTCCCTCTGGAAACACCATATATTTT. The encoded protein is CASSVGVPSGNTIYF. The chain employs TRBV9 and TRBJ1-3; D gene unclear. Trimming shortened V by 2 bases and J by 0 bases, and 9 bases separated the two germline ends. Germline CDR1 is SGDLS and CDR2 is YYNGEE. This CDR3 comprises 15 residues. The full variable domain, its missing parts supplied by reference TRBV9 and TRBJ1-3, is DSGVTQTPKHLITATGQRVTLRCSPRSGDLSVYWYQQSLDQGLQFLIQYYNGEERAKGNILERFSAQQFPDLHSELNLSSLELGDSALYFCASSVGVPSGNTIYFGEGSWLTVV.

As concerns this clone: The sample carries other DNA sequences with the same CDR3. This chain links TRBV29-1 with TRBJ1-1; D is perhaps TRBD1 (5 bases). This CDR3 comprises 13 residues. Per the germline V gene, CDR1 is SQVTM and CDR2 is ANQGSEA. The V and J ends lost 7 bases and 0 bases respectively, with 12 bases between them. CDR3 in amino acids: CSAGGRLNTEAFF. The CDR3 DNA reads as TGCAGCGCCGGGGGACGGTTGAACACTGAAGCTTTCTTT.

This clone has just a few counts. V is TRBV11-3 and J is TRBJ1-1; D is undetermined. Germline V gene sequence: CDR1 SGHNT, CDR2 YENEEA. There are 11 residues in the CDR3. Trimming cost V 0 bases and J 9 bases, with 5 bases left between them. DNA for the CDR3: TGTGCCAGCAGCTTAGACAATCAAGCTTTCTTT. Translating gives CASSLDNQAFF.

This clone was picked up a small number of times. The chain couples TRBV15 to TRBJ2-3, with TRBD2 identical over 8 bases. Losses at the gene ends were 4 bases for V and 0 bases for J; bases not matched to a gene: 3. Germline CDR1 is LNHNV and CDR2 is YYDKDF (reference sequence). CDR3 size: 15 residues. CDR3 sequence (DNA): TGTGCCACCAGCAACCAGCGGGGGAGCACAGATACGCAGTATTTT. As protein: CATSNQRGSTDTQYF.

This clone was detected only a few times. The CDR3 sequence is CASSIAGQSNQPQHF. The CDR3 DNA sequence: TGTGCCAGTAGTATAGCGGGCCAGAGCAATCAGCCCCAGCATTTT. The V call is TRBV19, the J call TRBJ1-5; no clear D gene. Germline V gives CDR1 LNHDA, CDR2 SQIVND (reference sequence). The CDR3 loop spans 15 amino acids. The V end was cut by 1 base, the J end by 1 base, with 8 bases between.

The CDR3 is CASSPREFATYEQYF. The DNA for the CDR3 is TGTGCCAGCAGCCCCAGGGAATTCGCTACCTACGAGCAGTACTTC. This rearrangement joins TRBV9 to TRBJ2-7; D might be TRBD1 (5 bases). Germline V gives CDR1 SGDLS, CDR2 YYNGEE. The CDR3 spans 15 residues. Trimming cost V 4 bases and J 2 bases, with 16 bases left between them.

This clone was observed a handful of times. The CDR3 spells CASSEVRRNQPQHF. The DNA for the CDR3 is TGTGCCAGCAGTGAGGTTAGGAGGAATCAGCCCCAGCATTTT. The V gene is TRBV2, the J gene TRBJ1-5; D is uncertain. Trimming pared 3 bases from V and 4 bases from J, leaving 10 bases between. Germline loops: CDR1 SNHLY, CDR2 FYNNEI. The CDR3 spans 14 residues.

In DNA, the CDR3 is TGTGCCACCTGGGACCGTTACTATGGCTACACCTTC. Protein: CATWDRYYGYTF. This chain uses TRBV6-6 with TRBJ1-2; the D gene is possibly TRBD1 (5 bases). Trimming shortened V by 10 bases and J by 3 bases, and 12 bases separated the two germline ends. Germline assignment: CDR1 MNHNY and CDR2 SVGAGI (reference sequence). The CDR3 is 12 residues long.

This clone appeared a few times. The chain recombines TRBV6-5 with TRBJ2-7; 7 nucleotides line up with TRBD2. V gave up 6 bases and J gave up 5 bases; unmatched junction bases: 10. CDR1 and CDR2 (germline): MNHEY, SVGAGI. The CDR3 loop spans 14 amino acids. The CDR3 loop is CASSFSGLNNEQYF. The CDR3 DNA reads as TGTGCCAGCAGCTTCTCGGGACTAAACAACGAGCAGTACTTC.

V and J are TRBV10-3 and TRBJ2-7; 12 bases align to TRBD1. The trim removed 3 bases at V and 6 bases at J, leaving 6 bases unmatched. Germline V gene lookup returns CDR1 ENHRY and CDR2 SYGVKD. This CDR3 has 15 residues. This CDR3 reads CAISEREGQGAEQYF. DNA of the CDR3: TGTGCCATCAGTGAACGGGAGGGACAGGGGGCCGAGCAGTACTTC.

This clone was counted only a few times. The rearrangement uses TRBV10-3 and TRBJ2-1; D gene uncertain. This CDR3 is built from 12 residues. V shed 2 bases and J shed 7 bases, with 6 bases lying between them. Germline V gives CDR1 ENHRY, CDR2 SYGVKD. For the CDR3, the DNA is TGTGCCATCAGTGAGAGACGTAATGAGCAGTTCTTC. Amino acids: CAISERRNEQFF.

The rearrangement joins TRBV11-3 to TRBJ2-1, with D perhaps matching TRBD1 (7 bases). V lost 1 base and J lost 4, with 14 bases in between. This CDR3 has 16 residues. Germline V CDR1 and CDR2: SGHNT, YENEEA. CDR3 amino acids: CASSLVGQGGYNEQFF. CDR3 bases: TGTGCCAGCAGCTTAGTGGGGCAGGGGGGTTACAATGAGCAGTTCTTC.